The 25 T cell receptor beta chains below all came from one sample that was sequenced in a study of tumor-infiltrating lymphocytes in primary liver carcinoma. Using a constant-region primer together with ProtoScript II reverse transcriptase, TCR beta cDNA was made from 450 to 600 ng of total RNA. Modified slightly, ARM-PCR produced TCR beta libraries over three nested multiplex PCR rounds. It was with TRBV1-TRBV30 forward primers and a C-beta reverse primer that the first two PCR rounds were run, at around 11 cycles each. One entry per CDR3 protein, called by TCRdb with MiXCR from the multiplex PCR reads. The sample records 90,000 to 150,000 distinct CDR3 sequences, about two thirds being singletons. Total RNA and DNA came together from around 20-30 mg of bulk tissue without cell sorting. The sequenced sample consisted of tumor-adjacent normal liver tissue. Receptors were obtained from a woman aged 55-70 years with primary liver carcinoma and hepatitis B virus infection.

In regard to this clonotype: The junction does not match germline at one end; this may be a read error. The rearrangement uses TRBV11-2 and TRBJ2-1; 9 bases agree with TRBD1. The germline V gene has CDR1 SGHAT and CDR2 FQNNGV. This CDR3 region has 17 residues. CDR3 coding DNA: TGTGCGAGCAGCTTAGGGCCCTGGACAGGGGCTGGCAATAAGCAGTTCTTC. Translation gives CASSLGPWTGAGNKQFF. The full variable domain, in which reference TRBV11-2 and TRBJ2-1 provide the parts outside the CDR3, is EAGVAQSPRYKIIEKRQSVAFWCNPISGHATLYWYQQILGQGPKLLIQFQNNGVVDDSQLPKDRFSAERLKGVDSTLKIQPAKLEDSAVYLCASSLGPWTGAGNKQFFGPGTRLTVL.

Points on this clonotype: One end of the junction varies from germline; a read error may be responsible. DNA of the CDR3: TGTGCCAGCAGTTTAGATCATGACACCGGCTATAGCTACACCTTC. The encoded protein is CASSLDHDTGYSYTF. The chain has TRBV11-3 and TRBJ1-2; D call uncertain. The CDR3 has 15 residues. Germline CDR1 is SGHNT and CDR2 is YENEEA.

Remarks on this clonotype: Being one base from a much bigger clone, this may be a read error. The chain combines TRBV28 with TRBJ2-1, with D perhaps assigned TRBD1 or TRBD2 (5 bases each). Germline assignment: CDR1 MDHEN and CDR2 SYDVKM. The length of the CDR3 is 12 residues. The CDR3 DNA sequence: TGTGCCAGCATCCTTAGGGAGACAGTCCGGTCCTTC. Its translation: CASILRETVRSF.

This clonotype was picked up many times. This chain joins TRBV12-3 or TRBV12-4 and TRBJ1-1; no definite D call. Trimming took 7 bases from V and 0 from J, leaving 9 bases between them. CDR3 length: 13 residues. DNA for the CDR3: TGTGCCAGCACCCTATACCTGAACACTGAAGCTTTCTTT. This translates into CASTLYLNTEAFF.

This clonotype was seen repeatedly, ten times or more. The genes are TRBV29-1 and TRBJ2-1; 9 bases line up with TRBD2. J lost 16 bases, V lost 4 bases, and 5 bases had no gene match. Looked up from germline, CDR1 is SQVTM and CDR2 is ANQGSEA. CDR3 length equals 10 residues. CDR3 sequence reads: CSVGAGGSFF. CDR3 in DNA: TGCAGCGTTGGAGCGGGAGGTTCCTTCTTC.

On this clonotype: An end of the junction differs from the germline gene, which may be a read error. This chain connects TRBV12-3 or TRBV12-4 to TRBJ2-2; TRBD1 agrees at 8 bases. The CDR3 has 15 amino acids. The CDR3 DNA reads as TGTGCCAGCAGTTTAGGGACAGGGTCCGCCCGGGAGCCGTTTTTT. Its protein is CASSLGTGSAREPFF.

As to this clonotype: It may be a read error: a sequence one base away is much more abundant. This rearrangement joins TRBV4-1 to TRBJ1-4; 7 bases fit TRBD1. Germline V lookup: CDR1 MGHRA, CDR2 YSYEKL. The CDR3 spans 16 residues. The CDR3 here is CASSQGRYRGNGKLFF. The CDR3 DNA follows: TGCGCCAGCAGCCAAGGTCGTTACAGGGGTAATGGAAAACTGTTTTTT.

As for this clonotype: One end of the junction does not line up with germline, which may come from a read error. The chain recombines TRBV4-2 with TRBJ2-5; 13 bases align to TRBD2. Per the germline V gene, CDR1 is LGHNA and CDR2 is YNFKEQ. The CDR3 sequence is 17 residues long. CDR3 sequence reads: CASSQGRTSGSPETRYF. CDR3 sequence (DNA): TGTGCCAGCAGCCAAGGACGGACTAGCGGGAGTCCAGAGACCCGGTACTTC.

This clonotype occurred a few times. The CDR3 here is CATTSSSYNEQFF. The CDR3 nucleotides are TGTGCCACCACCAGCAGCTCCTACAATGAGCAGTTCTTC. The rearrangement uses TRBV24-1 and TRBJ2-1; D not certain. The ends were cut back, 8 bases at V and 0 bases at J, with 7 bases in the middle. Germline CDR1 KGHDR, CDR2 SFDVKD. This CDR3 is 13 amino acids long.

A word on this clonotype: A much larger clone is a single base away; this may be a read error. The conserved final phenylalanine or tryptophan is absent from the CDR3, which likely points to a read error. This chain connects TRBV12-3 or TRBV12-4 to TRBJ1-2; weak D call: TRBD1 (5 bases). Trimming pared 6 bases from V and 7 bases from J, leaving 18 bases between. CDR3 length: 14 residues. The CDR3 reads CASSPTVSGGGYTL. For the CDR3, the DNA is TGTGCCAGCAGCCCGACAGTTAGCGGCGGTGGCTACACCCTC.

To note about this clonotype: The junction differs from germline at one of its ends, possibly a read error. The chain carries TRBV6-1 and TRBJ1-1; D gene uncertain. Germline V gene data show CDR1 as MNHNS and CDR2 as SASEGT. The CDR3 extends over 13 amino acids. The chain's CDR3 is CTSSEARRTEAFF. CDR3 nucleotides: TGTACCAGCAGTGAGGCTCGGCGCACTGAAGCTTTCTTT.

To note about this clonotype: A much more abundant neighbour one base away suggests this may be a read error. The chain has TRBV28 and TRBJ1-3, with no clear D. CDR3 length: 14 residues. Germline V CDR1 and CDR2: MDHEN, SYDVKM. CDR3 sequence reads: CASSFLVAGNIIYF. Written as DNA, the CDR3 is TGTGCCAGCAGTTTTTTAGTCGCTGGAAACATCATATATTTT. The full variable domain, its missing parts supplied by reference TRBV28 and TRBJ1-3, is DVKVTQSSRYLVKRTGEKVFLECVQDMDHENMFWYRQDPGLGLRLIYFSYDVKMKEKGDIPEGYSVSREKKERFSLILESASTNQTSMYLCASSFLVAGNIIYFGEGSWLTVV.

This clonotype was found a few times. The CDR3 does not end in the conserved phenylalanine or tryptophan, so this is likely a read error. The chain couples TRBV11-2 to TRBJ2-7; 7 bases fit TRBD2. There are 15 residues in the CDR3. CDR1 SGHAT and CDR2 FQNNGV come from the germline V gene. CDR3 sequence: CAISLEGRELGEQYI. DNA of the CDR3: TGTGCCATCAGCTTAGAAGGGAGGGAGCTTGGCGAGCAGTACATC.

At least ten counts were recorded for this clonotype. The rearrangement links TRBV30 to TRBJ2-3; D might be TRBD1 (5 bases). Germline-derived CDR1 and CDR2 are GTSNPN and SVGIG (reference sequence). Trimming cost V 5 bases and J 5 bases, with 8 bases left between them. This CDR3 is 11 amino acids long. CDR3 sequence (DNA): TGTGCCTGGGATCAGGGAGATACGCAGTATTTT. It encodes CAWDQGDTQYF. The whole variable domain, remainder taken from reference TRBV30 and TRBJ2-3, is SQTIHQWPATLVQPVGSPLSLECTVEGTSNPNLYWYRQAAGRGLQLLFYSVGIGQISSEVPQNLSASRPQDRQFILSSKKLLLSDSGFYLCAWDQGDTQYFGPGTRLTVL.

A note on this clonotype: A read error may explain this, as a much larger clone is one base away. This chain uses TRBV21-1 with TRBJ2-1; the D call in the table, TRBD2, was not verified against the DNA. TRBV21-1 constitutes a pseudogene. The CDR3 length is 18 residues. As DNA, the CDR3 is TGTGCCAGCAGCAAAGTGGAACTAGCGGGATGGGTGTTCAATGGGCAGTTCTTC. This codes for CASSKVELAGWVFNGQFF.

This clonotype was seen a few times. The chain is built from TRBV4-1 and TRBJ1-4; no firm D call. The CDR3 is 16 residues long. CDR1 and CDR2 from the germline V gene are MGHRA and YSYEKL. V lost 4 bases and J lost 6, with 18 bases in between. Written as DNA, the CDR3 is TGCGCCAGCAGCCTAGCCCCACATGGAGCTGATGAAAAACTGTTTTTT. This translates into CASSLAPHGADEKLFF.

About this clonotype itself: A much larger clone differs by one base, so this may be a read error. The CDR3 DNA follows: TGCGCCAGCAGCTTGACCGGGAGGGTTTTAGATACGCACTATTTT. Translating it yields CASSLTGRVLDTHYF. V and J are TRBV5-1 and TRBJ2-3; 8 bases are shared with TRBD2. This CDR3 comprises 15 residues. Germline loops: CDR1 SGHRS, CDR2 YFSETQ.

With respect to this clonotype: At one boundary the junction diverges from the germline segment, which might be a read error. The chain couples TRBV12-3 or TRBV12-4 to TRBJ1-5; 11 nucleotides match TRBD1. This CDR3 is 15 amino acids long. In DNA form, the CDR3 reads TGCGCCAACAGTTTTGCGGGACAGGGGGGCCGTGCCCAGCATTTT. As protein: CANSFAGQGGRAQHF.

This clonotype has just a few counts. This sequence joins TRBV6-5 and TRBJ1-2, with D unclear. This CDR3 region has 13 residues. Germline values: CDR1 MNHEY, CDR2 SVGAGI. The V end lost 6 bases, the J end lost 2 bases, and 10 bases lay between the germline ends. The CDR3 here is CASRSSSNYGYTF. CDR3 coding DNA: TGTGCCAGCAGGAGCAGTAGCAACTATGGCTACACCTTC.

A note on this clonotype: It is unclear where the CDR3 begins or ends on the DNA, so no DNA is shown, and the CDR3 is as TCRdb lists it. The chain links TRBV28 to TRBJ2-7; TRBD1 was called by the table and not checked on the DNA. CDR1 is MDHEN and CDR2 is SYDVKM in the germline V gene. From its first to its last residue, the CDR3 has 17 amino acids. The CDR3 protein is CASSFATGAWAIREQYF.

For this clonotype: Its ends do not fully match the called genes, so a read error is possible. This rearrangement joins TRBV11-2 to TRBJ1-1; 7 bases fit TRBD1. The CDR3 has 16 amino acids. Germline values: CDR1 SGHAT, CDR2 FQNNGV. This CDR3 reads CASSAMTGYIRTEVFF. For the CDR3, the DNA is TGTGCCAGTAGCGCCATGACAGGGTACATTCGCACTGAAGTTTTCTTT. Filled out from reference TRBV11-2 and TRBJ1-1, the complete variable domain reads EAGVAQSPRYKIIEKRQSVAFWCNPISGHATLYWYQQILGQGPKLLIQFQNNGVVDDSQLPKDRFSAERLKGVDSTLKIQPAKLEDSAVYLCASSAMTGYIRTEVFFGQGTRLTVV.

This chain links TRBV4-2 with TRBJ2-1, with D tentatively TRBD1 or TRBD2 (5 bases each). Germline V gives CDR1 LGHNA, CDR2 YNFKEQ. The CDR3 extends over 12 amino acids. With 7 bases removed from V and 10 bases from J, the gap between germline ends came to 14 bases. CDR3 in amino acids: CASNPEGEEQFF. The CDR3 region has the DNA TGTGCCAGCAACCCAGAAGGGGAGGAGCAGTTCTTC.

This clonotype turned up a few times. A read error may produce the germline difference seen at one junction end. CDR3 in DNA: TGTGCCAGCAGCTTAGCCTACGAGCGGTACTTC. Translation: CASSLAYERYF. The rearrangement links TRBV7-9 to TRBJ2-7; D remains unclear. Per the germline V gene, CDR1 is SEHNR and CDR2 is FQNEAQ (reference sequence). This CDR3 has 11 residues.

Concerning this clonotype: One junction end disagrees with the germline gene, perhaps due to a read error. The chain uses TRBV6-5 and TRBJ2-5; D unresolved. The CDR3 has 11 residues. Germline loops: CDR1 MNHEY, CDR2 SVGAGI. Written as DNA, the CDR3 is TGTGCCAGCATTAAGCAAGAGACCCATTACTTC. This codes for CASIKQETHYF.

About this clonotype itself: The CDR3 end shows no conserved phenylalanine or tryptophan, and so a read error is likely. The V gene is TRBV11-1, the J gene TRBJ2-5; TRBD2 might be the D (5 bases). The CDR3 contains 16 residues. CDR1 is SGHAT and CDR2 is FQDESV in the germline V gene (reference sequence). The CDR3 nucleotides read TGTGCCAACAGCTTAGAGCCGGGATACCTAGGGGAGACCCAGTACCTC. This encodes CANSLEPGYLGETQYL.